This T cell receptor beta chain was profiled in a study of T cell clones after liver transplantation. Study overall: Post-transplant blood was tracked for graft-donor-reactive T cell clones identified in a pre-transplant mixed lymphocyte reaction.

V shed 7 bases and J 3 bases; nucleotides not matched to a gene: 16. This CDR3 has 18 residues. Germline V lookup: CDR1 MNHEY, CDR2 SMNVEV (reference sequence). Profiled with immunoSEQ multiplex PCR; TCRdb holds only in-frame clones, not every one. The profile shows under 55,000 clones, 86% of them singletons. Specimen: CD8+ T cells from blood, collected 12 months after liver transplant. The receptor was isolated from a human patient who received a liver transplant. These T cells may partly come from the graft donor. The rearrangement links TRBV27 to TRBJ2-1, with 9 bases aligning to TRBD2. CDR3 nucleotide sequence: TGTGCCAGCATGGCAGAACTAGCGGGTCCCTACGGCTACAATGAGCAGTTCTTC. Amino acids: CASMAELAGPYGYNEQFF.